This TCR beta chain came from a study of blood T cell repertoires in COVID-19. About the research overall: Collection of acute and convalescent COVID-19 samples took place in the United States, Italy and Spain.

Only in-frame clones appear in the TCRdb table, and some are missing; sequencing was by immunoSEQ multiplex PCR. The profile shows roughly 120,000 clones, roughly 80% of them singletons. The germline V gene has CDR1 SGHRS and CDR2 YFSETQ. With 2 bases removed from V and 1 base from J, the gap between germline ends came to 6 bases. This CDR3 region has 14 residues. The chain employs TRBV5-1 and TRBJ2-2; D may be TRBD2 (5 bases). Material: peripheral blood. This receptor was identified in a woman in her thirties or forties with acute or convalescent COVID-19. In DNA, the CDR3 is TGCGCCAGCAGCTTTGGAGGGAACACCGGGGAGCTGTTTTTT. Amino acid sequence: CASSFGGNTGELFF.